The 15 T cell receptor beta chains listed next were all sequenced from one sample in a study of T cells in tuberculosis. Measured with immunoSEQ multiplex PCR; TCRdb has only the in-frame clones, and not every one. The sample carries 30,000 to 45,000 clones, about 94% recorded once. The sequencing input was PBMCs. Receptors were obtained from a donor aged 10 to 29 with latent tuberculosis or without tuberculosis infection. Some clones in this sample may be carry-over from other donors' samples.

The rearrangement links TRBV16 to TRBJ2-7; 13 nucleotides agree with TRBD2. Germline V gene sequence: CDR1 KGHSY, CDR2 FQNENV. The CDR3 runs to 16 residues. V was pared by 4 bases and J by 5 bases, with 8 bases of the junction left unmatched. The CDR3, as DNA: TGTGCCAGCAGCCTTACGACTAGCGGGGGGCTGAACGAGCAGTACTTC. Its translation is CASSLTTSGGLNEQYF. Drawing the rest from reference TRBV16 and TRBJ2-7, the complete variable domain is GEEVAQTPKHLVRGEGQKAKLYCAPIKGHSYVFWYQQVLKNEFKFLISFQNENVFDETGMPKERFSAKCLPNSPCSLEIQATKLEDSAVYFCASSLTTSGGLNEQYFGPGTRLTVT.

The rearrangement joins TRBV6-5 to TRBJ1-1; 7 nucleotides agree with TRBD1. V lost 0 bases to trimming and J lost 3 bases; unmatched junction nucleotides: 4. This CDR3 has 15 residues. CDR1 is MNHEY, CDR2 SVGAGI, per germline. CDR3 coding DNA: TGTGCCAGCAGTTACTCTCGACAGGGTGACACTGAAGCTTTCTTT. Its translation: CASSYSRQGDTEAFF.

The chain carries TRBV2 and TRBJ1-1, with D possibly being TRBD1 (5 bases). The germline gives CDR1 SNHLY, CDR2 FYNNEI. CDR3 length equals 13 residues. Deletions cut 8 bases from V and 6 bases from J, with 16 bases between. This CDR3 is CASGKKGTAEAFF. CDR3 nucleotides: TGTGCCAGCGGCAAGAAAGGGACTGCTGAAGCTTTCTTT.

In its sample, this clone was seen once. This sequence joins TRBV12-5 and TRBJ2-1; TRBD2 aligns across 9 bases. Losses at the gene ends were 1 base for V and 6 bases for J; bases not matched to a gene: 1. Germline CDR1 LGHNT, CDR2 FRNRAP. The CDR3 contains 14 residues. DNA of the CDR3: TGTGCTAGTGGTTTGGGCGGGGGGGCCAATGAGCAGTTCTTC. Encoded protein: CASGLGGGANEQFF.

The rearrangement links TRBV19 to TRBJ1-5; unclear D gene. The CDR3 length is 17 residues. V was shortened by 4 bases and J by 0 bases, with 16 bases between the two germline ends. Germline assignment: CDR1 LNHDA and CDR2 SQIVND (reference sequence). CDR3 in DNA: TGTGCCAGTAGTACCTTCTCGTGGGAGGGTAGCAATCAGCCCCAGCATTTT. Translating gives CASSTFSWEGSNQPQHF.

The chain has TRBV7-2 and TRBJ1-1, with 8 bases aligning to TRBD1. The ends lost 1 base at V and 4 bases at J; junction bases unmatched: 14. CDR1 is SGHTA and CDR2 is FQGNSA in the germline V gene. The CDR3 covers 18 residues. The CDR3 DNA reads TGTGCCAGCAGCTTAGATCGGGCAGGGGGCTTCTTAGGCACTGAAGCTTTCTTT. This encodes CASSLDRAGGFLGTEAFF. The full variable domain, its missing parts supplied by reference TRBV7-2 and TRBJ1-1, is GAGVSQSPSNKVTEKGKDVELRCDPISGHTALYWYRQSLGQGLEFLIYFQGNSAPDKSGLPSDRFSAERTGGSVSTLTIQRTQQEDSAVYLCASSLDRAGGFLGTEAFFGQGTRLTVV.

The rearrangement links TRBV19 to TRBJ2-1; unclear D gene. CDR1 and CDR2 (germline): LNHDA, SQIVND (reference sequence). The CDR3 extends over 14 amino acids. The ends were cut back, 4 bases at V and 3 bases at J, with 10 bases in the middle. CDR3 loop: CASSSLAGYNEQFF. DNA of the CDR3: TGTGCCAGTAGTAGCTTGGCAGGCTACAATGAGCAGTTCTTC.

V and J are TRBV5-1 and TRBJ2-1, with 10 bases fitting TRBD2. Germline CDR1 SGHRS, CDR2 YFSETQ. After removal of 2 bases from V and 4 bases from J, the junction contained 3 bases not matched to a gene. This CDR3 has 15 amino acids. CDR3 loop: CASSFTSGEYNEQFF. The CDR3 DNA sequence: TGCGCCAGCAGCTTTACTAGCGGGGAATACAATGAGCAGTTCTTC.

The chain employs TRBV29-1 and TRBJ2-3; 7 bases are a match to TRBD1. The V segment lost 7 bases and the J segment 6 bases; nucleotides outside the gene matches: 10. CDR1 is SQVTM, CDR2 ANQGSEA, per germline. The CDR3 is 13 residues long. The CDR3 DNA reads as TGCAGCGGATACAGGGGCGGTGCGGATACGCAGTATTTT. Translating gives CSGYRGGADTQYF.

CDR3 sequence reads: CASSAQGGQPQHF. In nucleotides, the CDR3 is TGTGCCAGCAGCGCTCAGGGAGGGCAGCCCCAGCATTTT. V gene TRBV7-2 combines with J gene TRBJ1-5; a weak D match, TRBD1 (5 bases). In germline, CDR1 is SGHTA, CDR2 FQGNSA. CDR3 size: 13 residues. V lost 5 bases and J 7 bases, leaving 12 bases between the germline ends. Full variable domain (missing parts from reference TRBV7-2 and TRBJ1-5): GAGVSQSPSNKVTEKGKDVELRCDPISGHTALYWYRQSLGQGLEFLIYFQGNSAPDKSGLPSDRFSAERTGGSVSTLTIQRTQQEDSAVYLCASSAQGGQPQHFGDGTRLSIL.

The rearrangement links TRBV19 to TRBJ1-2; TRBD1 matches at 7 bases. The CDR3 extends over 15 amino acids. J was trimmed by 5 bases and V by 7 bases; bases with no gene match: 13. Per the germline V gene, CDR1 is LNHDA and CDR2 is SQIVND (reference sequence). The CDR3 loop reads CASNLVGQEAYGYTF. The CDR3 DNA reads as TGTGCCAGTAACCTTGTAGGACAGGAGGCATATGGCTACACCTTC.

V and J are TRBV27 and TRBJ2-5; D possibly corresponds to TRBD2 (5 bases). CDR1 is MNHEY, CDR2 SMNVEV, per germline (reference sequence). CDR3 length: 12 residues. Trimming cost V 9 bases and J 5 bases, with 13 bases left between them. The CDR3 sequence is CASSRVGETQYF. The DNA of the CDR3 is TGTGCCAGTTCGAGGGTCGGGGAGACCCAGTACTTC.

This clone was counted a single time. The chain joins TRBV4-3 to TRBJ1-1, with D possibly being TRBD1 (5 bases). V was clipped by 4 bases and J by 3 bases, with 24 bases between them. In germline, CDR1 is LGHNA, CDR2 YSLEER. The length of the CDR3 is 18 residues. CDR3 DNA: TGCGCCAGCAGCCCCTCCCGAGTAAGGGGCGTTTTGGACACTGAAGCTTTCTTT. Translation gives CASSPSRVRGVLDTEAFF.

The V call is TRBV12-5, the J call TRBJ1-1; D unresolved. CDR1 and CDR2 from the germline V gene are LGHNT and FRNRAP. The CDR3 is made up of 11 amino acids. The V and J ends lost 6 bases and 5 bases respectively, with 7 bases between them. CDR3 in DNA: TGTGCTAGTGGGGAGGTGACTGAAGCTTTCTTT. Its protein product is CASGEVTEAFF.

The rearrangement links TRBV10-2 to TRBJ2-1; D is perhaps TRBD1 (6 bases). Germline CDR1 reads WSHSY; CDR2 reads SAAADI. The V end lost 8 bases, the J end lost 6 bases, and 23 bases lay between the germline ends. The CDR3 totals 16 residues. CDR3 bases: TGCGCCAGCGAAACGTCACAGGGACCTAGGGTCAATGAGCAGTTCTTC. Translating it yields CASETSQGPRVNEQFF.